The clone carrying this T cell receptor (beta chain) was seen more than once but under ten times. Its target is unknown. These data originate in a study of cytomegalovirus exposure and HLA in healthy donors. Study-wide context: T cells numbering about 179 million yielded 117 million unique TCR beta sequences in an earlier analysis.

Whole-study findings and limits: Further analysis, carried out later, found HLA-associated TCR beta chains more clonally expanded than equally common other chains. A later analysis reportedly found that, within productive TCRs, an Asian-associated ancestry cluster had fewer N-insertions than the mean observed across the 666 donors.

PCR involved 60 Vbeta and 13 Jbeta primers. Clones were read by immunoSEQ multiplex PCR, and TCRdb kept only the in-frame ones, dropping some. The table records under 200,000 clones, around 80% of them present only once. Looked up from germline, CDR1 is SGHTA and CDR2 is FQGNSA. This CDR3 has 12 amino acids. Trimming removed 6 bases from V and 9 bases from J, with 9 bases in between. The gene calls are TRBV7-2 and TRBJ1-6; D unresolved. The receptor was isolated from a woman between 25 and 40 years old in good health and CMV-seropositive. What was sequenced was PBMCs. The CDR3 region is CASRSSGSPLHF. CDR3 sequence (DNA): TGTGCCAGCAGGTCGTCCGGTTCACCCCTCCACTTT.